This T cell receptor beta chain derives from a study of blood T cells in healthy people across ages. Findings of the study overall: Unsorted PBMCs prevented conclusive naive versus antigen-experienced comparison.

In the case of this clonotype: What it binds is unknown. The junction does not match germline at one end; this may be a read error.

The CDR3 totals 14 residues. Germline V CDR1 and CDR2: MNHEY, SVGAGI. Primed by a sample-barcoded 5' primer and a J-beta primer mix, a second PCR proceeded for about 7 to 11 cycles. TCRdb independently ran MiXCR on the 5' RACE reads; one entry per CDR3 protein. Of around 1,700,000 distinct CDR3 sequences in the sample, 25% to 30% are singletons; the top ten hold over 7%. The TCR comes from a woman between 25 and 40 years old in good health. Material: blood. The chain is built from TRBV6-5 and TRBJ1-1; the D gene is possibly TRBD1 (6 bases). The CDR3 region has the DNA TGCGCCAGCAGGTCGCGGGGGCTTGACACTGAAGCTTTCTTT. This gives the protein CASRSRGLDTEAFF.